These 25 T cell receptor beta chains were all obtained from the same sample, sequenced in a study of shared clonotypes between healthy human individuals. Data came from immunoSEQ multiplex PCR; TCRdb stores just in-frame clones and leaves some out. The data show about 480,000 clones, approximately 79% seen once. Input material: PBMCs. Receptor source: a woman aged 40 to 50 in good health. Some clones in this sample may be carry-over from other donors' samples.

The rearrangement uses TRBV7-2 and TRBJ1-2; the D is unclear. Per the germline V gene, CDR1 is SGHTA and CDR2 is FQGNSA. This CDR3 comprises 14 residues. Trimming removed 1 base at V and 3 bases at J, with 9 bases between. CDR3 sequence reads: CASSLDPSHYGYTF. The CDR3 bases are TGTGCCAGCAGCTTAGATCCCAGCCACTATGGCTACACCTTC.

Here the CDR3 DNA reads TGTGCCAGCATGCTAGCGGGAGAGGGCGAGCAGTACTTC. This translates into CASMLAGEGEQYF. This chain links TRBV2 with TRBJ2-7; 10 bases line up with TRBD2. Germline CDR1 and CDR2: SNHLY and FYNNEI. This CDR3 has 13 residues. V lost 7 bases, J lost 6 bases, and 6 bases stayed unmatched. The full variable domain, completed using reference TRBV2 and TRBJ2-7, is EPEVTQTPSHQVTQMGQEVILRCVPISNHLYFYWYRQILGQKVEFLVSFYNNEISEKSEIFDDQFSVERPDGSNFTLKIRSTKLEDSAMYFCASMLAGEGEQYFGPGTRLTVT.

The V and J genes are TRBV5-6 and TRBJ1-2, with 10 bases that match TRBD1. This CDR3 is built from 14 residues. Germline V gene data show CDR1 as SGHDT and CDR2 as YYEEEE. The V segment lost 3 bases and the J segment 7 bases; nucleotides outside the gene matches: 6. The CDR3 loop is CASSSTGGPGGYTF. CDR3 nucleotides: TGTGCCAGCAGCTCGACAGGGGGCCCGGGTGGCTACACCTTC.

V usage is TRBV19 and J usage is TRBJ1-4; the D is unclear. Germline CDR1 and CDR2: LNHDA and SQIVND (reference sequence). The CDR3 is 15 amino acids. V was cut by 5 bases and J by 4 bases, with 14 bases left in between. This CDR3 is CASSSRVAGNEKLFF. As DNA, the CDR3 is TGTGCCAGTAGTTCGCGGGTTGCCGGTAATGAAAAACTGTTTTTT.

This clone was seen repeatedly, ten times or more. The chain couples TRBV28 to TRBJ2-2; unclear D gene. The CDR3 extends over 18 amino acids. Trimming stripped 5 bases from V and 2 bases from J, with 21 bases between. From germline, CDR1 is MDHEN and CDR2 SYDVKM. The CDR3 DNA follows: TGTGCCAGCAGTCATACCCTCCTAGTCAGGAGTAACACCGGGGAGCTGTTTTTT. Amino acids: CASSHTLLVRSNTGELFF.

The rearrangement uses TRBV29-1 and TRBJ2-7; 7 bases are a match to TRBD1. Germline V CDR1 and CDR2: SQVTM, ANQGSEA. CDR3 size: 13 residues. The V gene end was trimmed by 7 bases and the J gene end by 6 bases; junction bases not matched to a gene: 12. This CDR3 is CSAQGPTRAEQYF. The CDR3, as DNA: TGCAGCGCACAGGGGCCCACCCGAGCCGAGCAGTACTTC.

This clone appeared a single time. The same CDR3 arises from other DNA sequences in this sample as well. This sequence joins TRBV9 and TRBJ2-3; weak D call: TRBD2 (6 bases). CDR1 is SGDLS, CDR2 YYNGEE, per germline. The germline V and J ends were trimmed by 2 bases and 3 bases, with 10 bases remaining between them. The CDR3 has 14 amino acids. The CDR3 nucleotides read TGTGCCAGCAGCGTGGAGGGGAGGACAGATACGCAGTATTTT. Translating it yields CASSVEGRTDTQYF.

This clone was counted a single time. The rearrangement links TRBV30 to TRBJ2-7; TRBD1 agrees at 8 bases. The CDR3 length is 15 residues. V lost 2 bases to trimming and J lost 5 bases; unmatched junction nucleotides: 11. Germline values: CDR1 GTSNPN, CDR2 SVGIG (reference sequence). CDR3 loop: CAWSPRGQGRNEQYF. In DNA form, the CDR3 reads TGTGCCTGGAGTCCCAGGGGGCAGGGGAGGAACGAGCAGTACTTC.

V and J are TRBV18 and TRBJ2-1; 13 bases are a match to TRBD2. The V segment lost 6 bases and the J segment 5 bases; nucleotides outside the gene matches: 4. The CDR3 has 15 amino acids. Germline-derived CDR1 and CDR2 are KGHSH and LQKENI. Written as DNA, the CDR3 is TGTGCCAGCTCCCCGGGACTAGCGGGGCACAATGAGCAGTTCTTC. This sequence encodes CASSPGLAGHNEQFF.

This clone was seen more than once but under ten times. The chain carries TRBV6-5 and TRBJ1-5; a weak D match, TRBD1 (5 bases). The germline V and J ends were trimmed by 8 bases and 4 bases, with 12 bases remaining between them. CDR3 length: 13 amino acids. Germline CDR1 and CDR2: MNHEY and SVGAGI. The CDR3 loop is CASSGTANQPQHF. Written as DNA, the CDR3 is TGTGCCAGCTCCGGGACGGCGAATCAGCCCCAGCATTTT.

The V call is TRBV7-2, the J call TRBJ2-1; 11 bases agree with TRBD2. This CDR3 contains 17 residues. J lost 8 bases, V lost 1 base, and 10 bases had no gene match. Germline lookup yields CDR1 SGHTA and CDR2 FQGNSA. This chain's CDR3 is CASSLGVAGGLMDEQFF. The CDR3 nucleotides read TGTGCCAGCAGCTTAGGGGTAGCGGGAGGGTTGATGGATGAGCAGTTCTTC. Complete variable domain (other parts from reference TRBV7-2 and TRBJ2-1): GAGVSQSPSNKVTEKGKDVELRCDPISGHTALYWYRQSLGQGLEFLIYFQGNSAPDKSGLPSDRFSAERTGGSVSTLTIQRTQQEDSAVYLCASSLGVAGGLMDEQFFGPGTRLTVL.

V is TRBV28 and J is TRBJ2-5, with TRBD2 as a possible D gene (5 bases). Germline CDR1 MDHEN, CDR2 SYDVKM. The V and J ends lost 4 bases and 5 bases respectively, with 5 bases between them. CDR3 length: 11 amino acids. CDR3 nucleotide sequence: TGTGCCAGCAGTTCGGGGGAGACCCAGTACTTC. Translation: CASSSGETQYF.

The chain carries TRBV11-2 and TRBJ1-1, with D possibly TRBD1 on 6 matching bases. V was shortened by 4 bases and J by 0 bases, with 12 bases between the two germline ends. Germline CDR1 SGHAT, CDR2 FQNNGV. The CDR3 is made up of 15 amino acids. CDR3 protein: CASSSGAGMNTEAFF. CDR3 bases: TGTGCCAGCAGCTCGGGGGCGGGGATGAACACTGAAGCTTTCTTT.

This sequence joins TRBV7-9 and TRBJ2-1; 11 bases are shared with TRBD2. Germline V CDR1 and CDR2: SEHNR, FQNEAQ (reference sequence). This CDR3 is 17 amino acids long. J was trimmed by 5 bases and V by 1 base; bases with no gene match: 7. The CDR3 DNA is TGTGCCAGCAGCTTAGAAAGTAGCGGGAGGGCCCACAATGAGCAGTTCTTC. This gives the protein CASSLESSGRAHNEQFF. Supplemented by reference TRBV7-9 and TRBJ2-1, the full variable domain reads DTGVSQNPRHKITKRGQNVTFRCDPISEHNRLYWYRQTLGQGPEFLTYFQNEAQLEKSRLLSDRFSAERPKGSFSTLEIQRTEQGDSAMYLCASSLESSGRAHNEQFFGPGTRLTVL.

V gene TRBV6-6 combines with J gene TRBJ2-7, with 7 bases matching TRBD1. Per the germline V gene, CDR1 is MNHNY and CDR2 is SVGAGI (reference sequence). Germline trimming cut 0 bases from V and 4 bases from J; bases unmatched to any gene: 3. The CDR3 length is 14 residues. The CDR3 loop reads CASSYSDRVYEQYF. CDR3 sequence (DNA): TGTGCCAGCAGTTACTCTGACAGGGTATACGAGCAGTACTTC.

The chain carries TRBV11-2 and TRBJ2-7; D not resolved. Germline V CDR1 and CDR2: SGHAT, FQNNGV. CDR3 length: 13 amino acids. With 4 bases removed from V and 4 bases from J, the gap between germline ends came to 11 bases. CDR3 sequence reads: CASSSRGFYEQYF. CDR3 DNA: TGTGCCAGCAGCTCTCGAGGTTTTTACGAGCAGTACTTC.

V is TRBV28 and J is TRBJ2-5; D is perhaps TRBD2 (5 bases). CDR3 length: 16 residues. Trimming took 7 bases from V and 1 from J, leaving 19 bases between them. Germline V CDR1 and CDR2: MDHEN, SYDVKM. The CDR3 region has the DNA TGTGCCAGCATTCACATGGGGAGTAGTATCCAAGAGACCCAGTACTTC. Amino acid sequence: CASIHMGSSIQETQYF.

The chain links TRBV30 to TRBJ2-2, with D maybe TRBD2 (7 bases). Germline values: CDR1 GTSNPN, CDR2 SVGIG (reference sequence). CDR3 size: 15 residues. Trimming took off 3 bases at V and 6 bases at J, with 17 bases between the two ends. DNA for the CDR3: TGTGCCTGGAGCCGGGGGGCGGGAGAGGCCGGGGAGCTGTTTTTT. Its protein is CAWSRGAGEAGELFF.

The chain has TRBV5-1 and TRBJ2-3; 9 bases agree with TRBD1. Germline V gene lookup returns CDR1 SGHRS and CDR2 YFSETQ. The length of the CDR3 is 16 residues. V gave up 4 bases and J gave up 0 bases; unmatched junction bases: 6. CDR3 DNA: TGCGCCAGCAGCCTCCCCGGGACAGGGAGCACAGATACGCAGTATTTT. It encodes CASSLPGTGSTDTQYF. The whole variable domain, filled in from reference TRBV5-1 and TRBJ2-3, reads KAGVTQTPRYLIKTRGQQVTLSCSPISGHRSVSWYQQTPGQGLQFLFEYFSETQRNKGNFPGRFSGRQFSNSRSEMNVSTLELGDSALYLCASSLPGTGSTDTQYFGPGTRLTVL.

As DNA, the CDR3 is TGTGCCAGCAGTTTAGTGGGGGTAGCGGTCCCCTACAATGAGCAGTTCTTC. It encodes CASSLVGVAVPYNEQFF. The chain has TRBV28 and TRBJ2-1; possibly TRBD2 for D (6 bases). CDR1 and CDR2 (germline): MDHEN, SYDVKM. V was shortened by 2 bases and J by 2 bases, with 16 bases between the two germline ends. The CDR3 loop spans 17 amino acids. The entire variable domain, with the rest obtained from reference TRBV28 and TRBJ2-1, is as follows: DVKVTQSSRYLVKRTGEKVFLECVQDMDHENMFWYRQDPGLGLRLIYFSYDVKMKEKGDIPEGYSVSREKKERFSLILESASTNQTSMYLCASSLVGVAVPYNEQFFGPGTRLTVL.

This chain connects TRBV19 to TRBJ2-1, with 13 bases aligning to TRBD2. Germline-derived CDR1 and CDR2 are LNHDA and SQIVND (reference sequence). V shed 3 bases and J 5 bases; nucleotides not matched to a gene: 13. This CDR3 comprises 19 residues. CDR3 in DNA: TGTGCCAGTAGTATCTCCCTCCCGGGACTAGCGGGAATTAACAATGAGCAGTTCTTC. Translation: CASSISLPGLAGINNEQFF.

The chain carries TRBV9 and TRBJ2-3, with D possibly being TRBD2 (6 bases). This CDR3 is 15 amino acids long. CDR1 SGDLS and CDR2 YYNGEE come from the germline V gene. V dropped 0 bases and J dropped 6 bases, with 14 bases sitting between them. The CDR3 sequence is CASSVVAGTRDTQYF. In DNA form, the CDR3 reads TGTGCCAGCAGCGTAGTTGCGGGGACCCGGGATACGCAGTATTTT.

This chain joins TRBV7-9 and TRBJ2-1; possibly TRBD2 for D (6 bases). The CDR3 has 12 residues. Germline CDR1 and CDR2: SEHNR and FQNEAQ (reference sequence). V was clipped by 4 bases and J by 10 bases, with 11 bases between them. The CDR3 loop reads CASSSRRDEQFF. The CDR3 DNA is TGTGCCAGCAGCTCAAGGAGGGACGAGCAGTTCTTC.

This chain connects TRBV9 to TRBJ2-3; TRBD1 matches 7 bases. Germline V lookup: CDR1 SGDLS, CDR2 YYNGEE. Germline trimming cut 0 bases from V and 2 bases from J; bases unmatched to any gene: 6. This CDR3 comprises 16 residues. CDR3 loop: CASSVVAGGSTDTQYF. Written as DNA, the CDR3 is TGTGCCAGCAGCGTAGTAGCAGGGGGTTCCACAGATACGCAGTATTTT.

The rearrangement uses TRBV11-3 and TRBJ2-2, with D tentatively TRBD2 (5 bases). CDR1 and CDR2 (germline): SGHNT, YENEEA. CDR3 length: 15 residues. V was pared by 1 base and J by 4 bases, with 10 bases between. The CDR3 reads CASSLGISGTGELFF. The CDR3 nucleotides read TGTGCCAGCAGCTTAGGTATAAGCGGCACCGGGGAGCTGTTTTTT.